The rows below give T cell receptor beta chains drawn from one sample of a study of shared clonotypes between healthy human individuals. The repertoire was sequenced with immunoSEQ multiplex PCR; TCRdb's copy has only in-frame clones and lacks some. The sample includes 2 million to 2.5 million clones, around 92% of them seen just once. Sequencing was carried out using naive CD4+ T cells from PBMCs. The receptors were gathered from a man aged 18 to 35 in good health. Some clones in this sample may be carry-over from other donors' samples. Each CDR3 is given with its conserved first and last residue. Each record gives: J gene, D gene, V gene, clone size, CDR3 protein, CDR3 DNA. D genes are given only for firm matches. The size entry is marked missing in some rows and otherwise reads once, few, many or a size class.

J: TRBJ2-5
D: TRBD1
V: TRBV28
size: .
CDR3: CASSPGTGNQETQYF
DNA: TGTGCCAGCAGTCCCGGGACAGGAAACCAAGAGACCCAGTACTTC

J: TRBJ2-5
D: .
V: TRBV27
size: .
CDR3: CASSLGGSQETQYF
DNA: TGTGCCAGCAGTTTAGGGGGGTCTCAAGAGACCCAGTACTTC

J: TRBJ2-2
D: TRBD1
V: TRBV5-4
size: .
CDR3: CASSLPGQANTGELFF
DNA: TGTGCCAGCAGCTTGCCGGGACAGGCGAACACCGGGGAGCTGTTTTTT

J: TRBJ2-1
D: .
V: TRBV7-2
size: .
CDR3: CASRGGATRDEQFF
DNA: TGTGCCAGCAGGGGGGGAGCCACCAGGGATGAGCAGTTCTTC

J: TRBJ1-2
D: TRBD1
V: TRBV27
size: .
CDR3: CASSYGQGQGTHGYTF
DNA: TGTGCCAGCAGCTATGGACAGGGTCAGGGGACCCATGGCTACACCTTC

J: TRBJ1-5
D: TRBD1
V: TRBV4-2
size: .
CDR3: CASSQGDRGPQPQHF
DNA: TGTGCCAGCAGCCAAGGGGACAGGGGGCCTCAGCCCCAGCATTTT

J: TRBJ2-7
D: TRBD2
V: TRBV4-1
size: .
CDR3: CASSPGGLAGVGEQYF
DNA: TGCGCCAGCAGCCCGGGGGGGCTAGCGGGGGTCGGCGAGCAGTACTTC

J: TRBJ1-1
D: .
V: TRBV28
size: .
CDR3: CAHRGSNTEAFF
DNA: TGTGCCCACAGAGGGTCGAACACTGAAGCTTTCTTT

J: TRBJ2-7
D: TRBD1
V: TRBV19
size: .
CDR3: CASSRGQVWDEQYF
DNA: TGTGCCAGTAGCCGCGGACAGGTCTGGGACGAGCAGTACTTC

J: TRBJ2-1
D: TRBD2
V: TRBV4-1
size: .
CDR3: CASSPQVASGAYNEQFF
DNA: TGCGCCAGCAGCCCACAAGTCGCTAGCGGGGCCTACAATGAGCAGTTCTTC

J: TRBJ2-3
D: TRBD2
V: TRBV5-1
size: .
CDR3: CASSLGSLAGGQGDTQYF
DNA: TGCGCCAGCAGCTTGGGCTCCCTGGCGGGAGGGCAGGGAGATACGCAGTATTTT

J: TRBJ1-4
D: .
V: TRBV11-2
size: .
CDR3: CASSPLGVEKLFF
DNA: TGTGCCAGCAGCCCACTTGGTGTTGAAAAACTGTTTTTT

J: TRBJ2-3
D: TRBD2
V: TRBV29-1
size: .
CDR3: CSVERETDGLAGDTITDTQYF
DNA: TGCAGCGTTGAACGGGAAACCGACGGACTAGCGGGAGATACCATCACAGATACGCAGTATTTT

J: TRBJ2-7
D: TRBD1
V: TRBV28
size: once
CDR3: CASSLGTGAPYEQYF
DNA: TGTGCCAGCAGTTTAGGGACAGGAGCCCCTTACGAGCAGTACTTC

J: TRBJ1-2
D: TRBD1
V: TRBV4-1
size: once
CDR3: CASTSGQSPVLTF
DNA: TGCGCCAGCACCTCGGGACAGTCCCCTGTACTTACCTTC

J: TRBJ1-1
D: .
V: TRBV28
size: .
CDR3: CASSLSFLIKANTEAFF
DNA: TGTGCCAGCAGTTTATCCTTCCTGATAAAAGCGAACACTGAAGCTTTCTTT

J: TRBJ2-7
D: TRBD1
V: TRBV28
size: .
CDR3: CASSLAPGQGTHEQYF
DNA: TGTGCCAGCAGTTTAGCTCCGGGACAGGGAACCCACGAGCAGTACTTC

J: TRBJ1-2
D: .
V: TRBV6-5
size: .
CDR3: CASSTVNIGGYTF
DNA: TGTGCCAGCAGTACCGTGAATATAGGGGGCTACACCTTC